This T cell receptor (beta chain) is from a study of response to subunit inactivated influenza vaccine. General study findings and limits: The study's authors posited that every seasonal influenza vaccination enlists few new T cells.

TCRdb used MiXCR to reprocess the RT-PCR reads, holding one entry per CDR3 protein. This repertoire shows a few hundred thousand distinct CDR3 sequences, around a fifth found once; its top ten account for around 9.6%. Only a few counts were recorded for this clonotype. As yet, its antigen is unknown. CDR3 length equals 11 residues. V was shortened by 5 bases and J by 9 bases, with 11 bases between the two germline ends. Germline V lookup: CDR1 SEHNR, CDR2 FQNEAQ (reference sequence). This sequence originates from a man in his fifties or sixties who received an inactivated influenza vaccine. This chain links TRBV7-9 with TRBJ2-7, with a tentative D call TRBD1 (5 bases). The specimen was PBMCs from blood, collected less than 22 months after vaccination. CDR3 coding DNA: TGTGCCAGCAGCCTACAGGTAGTGCAGTACTTC. As protein: CASSLQVVQYF.